This paragraph covers one T cell receptor (beta chain) sequence. The data were produced by immunoSEQ multiplex PCR, yet TCRdb's version contains in-frame clones alone and is incomplete. This table holds about 2.4 million clones, over 85% found once. CDR1 and CDR2 (germline): GTSNPN, SVGIG (reference sequence). CDR3 size: 14 residues. V lost 2 bases and J lost 5, with 12 bases in between. This specimen belongs to a study of shared clonotypes between healthy human individuals. The J gene is TRBJ1-4, the V gene TRBV30; D is unclear. The TCR comes from a man younger than 35 in good health. What was sequenced was naive CD4+ T cells sorted from blood. The subset is: CD45RA+ positively selected. For the CDR3, the DNA is TGTGCCTGGAGTTCCGGAATAGGAAATGAAAAACTGTTTTTT. Translating it yields CAWSSGIGNEKLFF. The full variable domain, with the rest looked up from reference TRBV30 and TRBJ1-4, is SQTIHQWPATLVQPVGSPLSLECTVEGTSNPNLYWYRQAAGRGLQLLFYSVGIGQISSEVPQNLSASRPQDRQFILSSKKLLLSDSGFYLCAWSSGIGNEKLFFGSGTQLSVL.